What follows are 8 T cell receptor beta chains derived from one specimen sequenced in a study of beta chain features in type 1 diabetes (dated by TCRdb to 2017 to 2018). The research as a whole found: In all four CD4+ subsets, TCRB CDR3 length was moderately but significantly shorter in type 1 diabetes patients.

The library came from the immunoSEQ multiplex PCR assay. The entire isolated RNA was reverse transcribed using the High Capacity cDNA Reverse Transcription Kit, and thus expressed TCRB transcripts were sequenced. The table was pulled from immuneACCESS by TCRdb, which kept in-frame rearrangements only. Such tables lose some clones; where checked, under half of the loss comes from unresolved V genes, and the rest has no known cause. This sample has approximately 240,000 clones in its table, and more than 15% of those were observed once. Jointly, the top ten make up 0.07% to 0.095% of the sample. These receptors have no identified antigens. Input material: naive CD4+ T cells from blood. Per the publication, the cell subset or site label means: true naive CD4+ T cells. The source is a man younger than 40 with type 1 diabetes.

The gene calls are TRBV29-1 and TRBJ1-4, with D perhaps TRBD1 (6 bases). The ends were cut back, 7 bases at V and 6 bases at J, with 18 bases in the middle. The CDR3 covers 14 residues. Per the germline V gene, CDR1 is SQVTM and CDR2 is ANQGSEA. The CDR3 loop reads CSAQRGIVDEKLFF. CDR3 coding DNA: TGCAGCGCCCAGAGGGGGATTGTGGATGAAAAACTGTTTTTT.

This chain uses TRBV29-1 with TRBJ2-3, with D uncertain. V was shortened by 4 bases and J by 0 bases, with 11 bases between the two germline ends. The germline gives CDR1 SQVTM, CDR2 ANQGSEA. CDR3 length: 14 residues. The CDR3 sequence: CSVAVGTSTDTQYF. The CDR3 DNA sequence: TGCAGCGTTGCGGTCGGAACTAGCACAGATACGCAGTATTTT.

The rearrangement uses TRBV30 and TRBJ2-5; 9 bases align to TRBD1. This CDR3 has 14 residues. Germline V gene data show CDR1 as GTSNPN and CDR2 as SVGIG (reference sequence). J lost 4 bases, V lost 2 bases, and 5 bases had no gene match. The CDR3 region has the DNA TGTGCCTGGAGTATACAGGGGGCCTCAGAGACCCAGTACTTC. Protein sequence: CAWSIQGASETQYF.

The rearrangement joins TRBV27 to TRBJ2-6; D call uncertain. V was cut by 4 bases and J by 2 bases, with 6 bases left in between. This CDR3 is 14 amino acids long. Germline V gene data show CDR1 as MNHEY and CDR2 as SMNVEV (reference sequence). This CDR3 is CASSSITGANVLTF. Here the CDR3 DNA reads TGTGCCAGCAGTTCGATAACTGGGGCCAACGTCCTGACTTTC. The full variable domain, in which reference TRBV27 and TRBJ2-6 provide the parts outside the CDR3, is EAQVTQNPRYLITVTGKKLTVTCSQNMNHEYMSWYRQDPGLGLRQIYYSMNVEVTDKGDVPEGYKVSRKEKRNFPLILESPSPNQTSLYFCASSSITGANVLTFGAGSRLTVL.

V and J are TRBV18 and TRBJ2-3, with TRBD2 as a possible D gene (5 bases). The V and J ends lost 3 bases and 0 bases respectively, with 10 bases between them. Germline V gene data show CDR1 as KGHSH and CDR2 as LQKENI. The CDR3 length is 15 residues. CDR3 DNA: TGTGCCAGCTCACCCGGAAGCGGTAGCACAGATACGCAGTATTTT. This sequence encodes CASSPGSGSTDTQYF. Combining the CDR3 with reference TRBV18 and TRBJ2-3 gives the whole variable domain NAGVMQNPRHLVRRRGQEARLRCSPMKGHSHVYWYRQLPEEGLKFMVYLQKENIIDESGMPKERFSAEFPKEGPSILRIQQVVRGDSAAYFCASSPGSGSTDTQYFGPGTRLTVL.

There are a few counts of this clone. The V and J genes are TRBV29-1 and TRBJ1-1; the match to TRBD1 covers 7 bases. The CDR3 runs to 12 residues. V shed 3 bases, J shed 5 bases, and the junction held 3 bases outside the gene matches. Germline V gene lookup returns CDR1 SQVTM and CDR2 ANQGSEA. DNA for the CDR3: TGCAGCGTTGATCAACAGGGGACTGAAGCTTTCTTT. It is translated as CSVDQQGTEAFF.

The sample holds a few counts of this clone. This chain's CDR3 is CASSPDAYEQYF. The DNA of the CDR3 is TGCGCCAGCAGCCCGGATGCCTACGAGCAGTACTTC. The rearrangement joins TRBV5-1 to TRBJ2-7, with unresolved D. The CDR3 is made up of 12 amino acids. With 4 bases removed from V and 2 bases from J, the gap between germline ends came to 7 bases. CDR1 and CDR2 (germline): SGHRS, YFSETQ.

This clone came up a few times. The chain joins TRBV6-6 to TRBJ2-5; D remains ambiguous. The ends were cut back, 2 bases at V and 5 bases at J, with 9 bases in the middle. Germline values: CDR1 MNHNY, CDR2 SVGAGI (reference sequence). The CDR3 runs 13 residues. The CDR3 bases are TGTGCCAGCAGTTACAACAGTCGGGAGACCCAGTACTTC. Translated: CASSYNSRETQYF.